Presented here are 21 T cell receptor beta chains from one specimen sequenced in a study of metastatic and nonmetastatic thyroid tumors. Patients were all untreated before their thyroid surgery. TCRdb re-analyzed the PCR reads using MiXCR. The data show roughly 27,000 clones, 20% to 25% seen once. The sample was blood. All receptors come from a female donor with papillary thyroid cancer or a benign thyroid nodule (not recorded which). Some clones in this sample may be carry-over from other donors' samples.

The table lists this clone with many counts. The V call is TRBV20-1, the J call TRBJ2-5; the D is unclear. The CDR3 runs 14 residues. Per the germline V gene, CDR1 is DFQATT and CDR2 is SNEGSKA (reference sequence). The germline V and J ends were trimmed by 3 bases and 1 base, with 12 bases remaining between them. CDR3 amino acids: CSASLWGIQETQYF. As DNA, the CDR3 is TGCAGTGCTAGTCTATGGGGAATCCAAGAGACCCAGTACTTC.

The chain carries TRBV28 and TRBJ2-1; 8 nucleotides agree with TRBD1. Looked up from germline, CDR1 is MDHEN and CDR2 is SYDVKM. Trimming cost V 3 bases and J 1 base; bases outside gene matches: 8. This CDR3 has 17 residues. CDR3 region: CASSFYQGAFSYNEQFF. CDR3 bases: TGTGCCAGCAGTTTTTATCAGGGGGCTTTTTCCTACAATGAGCAGTTCTTC.

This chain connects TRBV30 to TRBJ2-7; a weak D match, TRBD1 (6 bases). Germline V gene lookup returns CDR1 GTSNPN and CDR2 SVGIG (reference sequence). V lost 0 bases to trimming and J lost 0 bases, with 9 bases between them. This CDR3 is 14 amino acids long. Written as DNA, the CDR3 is TGTGCCTGGAGTGTCACGGACAGCTCCTACGAGCAGTACTTC. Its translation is CAWSVTDSSYEQYF.

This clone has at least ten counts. CDR3 nucleotides: TGTGCCAGCAGCCCCCCGGGACTTAGCAATCAGCCCCAGCATTTT. It specifies CASSPPGLSNQPQHF. The chain employs TRBV7-2 and TRBJ1-5, with a possible D match to TRBD1 (5 bases). Germline CDR1 SGHTA, CDR2 FQGNSA. The CDR3 runs to 15 residues. Deletions cut 5 bases from V and 0 bases from J, with 11 bases between. The complete variable domain, with remaining parts taken from reference TRBV7-2 and TRBJ1-5, reads GAGVSQSPSNKVTEKGKDVELRCDPISGHTALYWYRQSLGQGLEFLIYFQGNSAPDKSGLPSDRFSAERTGGSVSTLTIQRTQQEDSAVYLCASSPPGLSNQPQHFGDGTRLSIL.

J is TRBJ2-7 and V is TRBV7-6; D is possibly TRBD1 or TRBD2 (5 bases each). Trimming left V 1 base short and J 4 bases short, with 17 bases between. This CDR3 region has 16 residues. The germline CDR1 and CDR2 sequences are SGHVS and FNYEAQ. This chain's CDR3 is CASSLVAEGFGYEQYF. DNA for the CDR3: TGTGCCAGCAGCTTAGTAGCAGAGGGGTTTGGGTACGAGCAGTACTTC.

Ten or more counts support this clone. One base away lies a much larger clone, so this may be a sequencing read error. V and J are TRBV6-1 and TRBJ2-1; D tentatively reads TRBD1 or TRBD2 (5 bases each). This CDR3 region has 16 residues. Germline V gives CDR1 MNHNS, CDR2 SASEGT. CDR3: CTSSQGPGPTYNEQSF. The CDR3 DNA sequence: TGTACCAGCAGTCAAGGCCCGGGACCTACCTACAATGAGCAGTCCTTC.

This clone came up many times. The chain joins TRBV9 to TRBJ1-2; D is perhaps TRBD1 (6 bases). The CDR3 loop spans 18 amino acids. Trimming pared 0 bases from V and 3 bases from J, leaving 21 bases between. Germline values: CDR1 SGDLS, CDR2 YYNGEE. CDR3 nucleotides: TGTGCCAGCAGCGTAGGGGGGGGCTCGGGCAGGGATTACTATGGCTACACCTTC. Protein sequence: CASSVGGGSGRDYYGYTF.

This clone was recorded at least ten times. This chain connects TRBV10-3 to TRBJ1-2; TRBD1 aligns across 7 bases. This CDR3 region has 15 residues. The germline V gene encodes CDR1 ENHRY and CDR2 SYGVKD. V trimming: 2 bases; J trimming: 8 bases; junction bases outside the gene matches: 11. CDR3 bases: TGTGCCATCAGTGAGCAGACAGGGATCTTAGGCGGCTACACCTTC. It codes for CAISEQTGILGGYTF.

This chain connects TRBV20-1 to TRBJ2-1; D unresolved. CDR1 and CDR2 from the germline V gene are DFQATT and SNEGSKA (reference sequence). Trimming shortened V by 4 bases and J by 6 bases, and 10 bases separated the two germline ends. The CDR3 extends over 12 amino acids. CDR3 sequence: CSAIYLANEQFF. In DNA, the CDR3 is TGCAGTGCTATATACTTAGCCAATGAGCAGTTCTTC.

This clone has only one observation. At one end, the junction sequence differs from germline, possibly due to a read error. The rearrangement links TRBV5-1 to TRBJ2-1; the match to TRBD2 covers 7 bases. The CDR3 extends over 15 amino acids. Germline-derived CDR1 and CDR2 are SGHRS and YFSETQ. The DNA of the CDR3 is TGTGCCAGCAGCTCATCTACTAGCGTGAGAAGTGAGCAGTTCTTC. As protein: CASSSSTSVRSEQFF. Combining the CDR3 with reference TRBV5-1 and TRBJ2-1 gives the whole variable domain KAGVTQTPRYLIKTRGQQVTLSCSPISGHRSVSWYQQTPGQGLQFLFEYFSETQRNKGNFPGRFSGRQFSNSRSEMNVSTLELGDSALYLCASSSSTSVRSEQFFGPGTRLTVL.

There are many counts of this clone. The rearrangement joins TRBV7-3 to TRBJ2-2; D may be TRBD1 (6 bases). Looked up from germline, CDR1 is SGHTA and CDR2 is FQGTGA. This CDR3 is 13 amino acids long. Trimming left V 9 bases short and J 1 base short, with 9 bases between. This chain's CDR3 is CASTQGNTGELFF. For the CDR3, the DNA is TGTGCCAGTACACAGGGGAACACCGGGGAGCTGTTTTTT.

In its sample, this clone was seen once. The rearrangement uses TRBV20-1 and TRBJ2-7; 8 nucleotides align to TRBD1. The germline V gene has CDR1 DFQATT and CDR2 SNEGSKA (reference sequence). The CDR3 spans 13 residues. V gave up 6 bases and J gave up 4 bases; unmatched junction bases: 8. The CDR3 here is CSATDRGLYEQYF. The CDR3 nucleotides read TGCAGTGCAACCGACAGGGGTCTTTACGAGCAGTACTTC.

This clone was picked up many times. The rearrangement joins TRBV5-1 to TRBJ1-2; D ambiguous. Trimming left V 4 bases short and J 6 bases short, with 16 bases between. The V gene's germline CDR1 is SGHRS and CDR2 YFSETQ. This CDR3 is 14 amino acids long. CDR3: CASSPWGGSDGYTF. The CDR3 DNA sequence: TGCGCCAGCAGCCCCTGGGGAGGGAGCGATGGCTACACCTTC.

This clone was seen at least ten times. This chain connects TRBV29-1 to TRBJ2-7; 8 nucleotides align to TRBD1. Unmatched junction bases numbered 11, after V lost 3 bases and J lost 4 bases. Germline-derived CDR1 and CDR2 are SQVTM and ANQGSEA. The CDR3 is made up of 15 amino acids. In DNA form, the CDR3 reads TGCAGCGTTGATACCGGACAGGGAATAGGGTACGAGCAGTACTTC. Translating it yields CSVDTGQGIGYEQYF.

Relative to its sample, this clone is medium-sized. CDR3 in amino acids: CASSRGGGYNEQFF. In DNA, the CDR3 is TGTGCCAGCAGTAGAGGGGGCGGGTACAATGAGCAGTTCTTC. This chain links TRBV6-1 with TRBJ2-1; 7 nucleotides match TRBD1. V was pared by 5 bases and J by 4 bases, with 5 bases of the junction left unmatched. The germline gives CDR1 MNHNS, CDR2 SASEGT. The CDR3 runs 14 residues.

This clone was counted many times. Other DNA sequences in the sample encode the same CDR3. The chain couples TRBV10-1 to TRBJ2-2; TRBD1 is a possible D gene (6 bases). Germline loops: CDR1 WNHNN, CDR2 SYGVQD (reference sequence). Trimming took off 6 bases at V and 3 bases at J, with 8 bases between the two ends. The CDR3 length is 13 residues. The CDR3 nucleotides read TGCGCCAGCAGGCAGGGGTACACCGGGGAGCTGTTTTTT. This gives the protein CASRQGYTGELFF.

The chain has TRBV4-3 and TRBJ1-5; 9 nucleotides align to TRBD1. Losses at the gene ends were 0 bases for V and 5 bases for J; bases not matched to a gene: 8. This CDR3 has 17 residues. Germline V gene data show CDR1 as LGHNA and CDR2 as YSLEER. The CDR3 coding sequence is TGCGCCAGCAGCCAAGATCAGGGGACAGGGAGCGATCAGCCCCAGCATTTT. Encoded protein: CASSQDQGTGSDQPQHF.

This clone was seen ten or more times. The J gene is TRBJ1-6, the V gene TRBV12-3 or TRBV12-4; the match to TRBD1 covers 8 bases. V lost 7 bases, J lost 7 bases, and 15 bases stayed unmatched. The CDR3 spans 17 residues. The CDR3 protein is CASTKGQDWASNSPLHF. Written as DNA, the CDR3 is TGTGCCAGCACTAAGGGACAGGACTGGGCTTCCAATTCACCCCTCCACTTT.

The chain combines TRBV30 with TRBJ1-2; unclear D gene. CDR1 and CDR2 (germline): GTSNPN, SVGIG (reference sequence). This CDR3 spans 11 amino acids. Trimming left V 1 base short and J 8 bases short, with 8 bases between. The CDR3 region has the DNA TGTGCCTGGAGTGGTGCGGGGGGCTACACCTTC. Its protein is CAWSGAGGYTF.

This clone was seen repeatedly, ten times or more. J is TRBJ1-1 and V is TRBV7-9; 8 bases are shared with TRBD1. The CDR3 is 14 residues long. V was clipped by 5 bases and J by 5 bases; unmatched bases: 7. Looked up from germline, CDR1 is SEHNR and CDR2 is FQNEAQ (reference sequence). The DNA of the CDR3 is TGTGCCAGCAGCGACGGACAGGGATGGACTGAAGCTTTCTTT. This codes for CASSDGQGWTEAFF.

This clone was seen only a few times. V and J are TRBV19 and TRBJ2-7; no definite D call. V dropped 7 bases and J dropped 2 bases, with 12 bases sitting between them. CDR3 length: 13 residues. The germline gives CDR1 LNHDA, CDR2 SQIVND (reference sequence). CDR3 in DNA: TGTGCCAGTATTAACGGGCTCACCTACGAGCAGTACTTC. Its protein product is CASINGLTYEQYF. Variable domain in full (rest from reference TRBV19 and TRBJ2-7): DGGITQSPKYLFRKEGQNVTLSCEQNLNHDAMYWYRQDPGQGLRLIYYSQIVNDFQKGDIAEGYSVSREKKESFPLTVTSAQKNPTAFYLCASINGLTYEQYFGPGTRLTVT.